Included here is one TCR beta chain sequence, with context. These data come from a study of blood T cell repertoires in COVID-19. Study summary: Nucleic acid was either cDNA or gDNA, and it came from T cells, B-cell-depleted T cells, or PBMCs.

The protocol was immunoSEQ multiplex PCR, while the TCRdb copy is restricted to in-frame clones and leaves out a portion. The sample lists about 400,000 clones; about 90% were seen once. Participants, about 18 to 90 years old, spanned 25 or so US areas. Cohorts were assigned according to the clinical history that participants reported. For recovered donors of Cohort 3, there were two negative PCRs, clearance, or symptom resolution. V lost 4 bases and J lost 2, with 13 bases in between. Looked up from germline, CDR1 is SGDLS and CDR2 is YYNGEE. The CDR3 runs 14 residues. The chain has TRBV9 and TRBJ2-7; perhaps TRBD2 as D (6 bases). This sequence originates from a woman aged 30 to 39 who had recovered from COVID-19. The material sequenced was PBMCs or T cells enriched from blood (not recorded which). CDR3 bases: TGTGCCAGCAGCATAGGAACGGGGGCCTACGAGCAGTACTTC. Its protein product is CASSIGTGAYEQYF.